These T cell receptor beta chains were read from a single sample in a study of cytotoxic CD8 clonotypes in ibrutinib-treated CLL. Clones were read by immunoSEQ multiplex PCR, and TCRdb kept only the in-frame ones, dropping some. The sample lists 250,000 to 350,000 clones; approximately 76% were seen once. The material sequenced was PBMCs, taken at disease progression, from a patient treated with ibrutinib. These TCRs come from a human donor with chronic lymphocytic leukemia. The CDR3 runs from the conserved cysteine through the conserved F or W. The D gene is left open where the match is weak.

TRBV10-3	-	TRBJ2-1	TGTGCCATCAGTGAGTCGAAGAGTAGCCTTAGCTACAATGAGCAGTTCTTC	CAISESKSSLSYNEQFF
TRBV10-2	-	TRBJ1-1	TGCGCCAGCAGTGTGATGGGAATGAACACTGAAGCTTTCTTT	CASSVMGMNTEAFF
TRBV19	-	TRBJ1-1	TGTGCCAGTAGTATAACTGGGCACAGGAACACTGAAGCTTTCTTT	CASSITGHRNTEAFF
TRBV11-2	-	TRBJ2-4	TGTGCCAGCAGCTCCTGGGACGTAGCCAAAAACATTCAGTACTTC	CASSSWDVAKNIQYF
TRBV18	TRBD2	TRBJ2-2	TGTGCCAGCTCACCAGGACTAGCGGGGGTAAGTAGAGTGACGACCGGGGAGCTGTTTTTT	CASSPGLAGVSRVTTGELFF
TRBV12-1	-	TRBJ2-1	TGTGCCAGCAGCTTGGGGGCCTCCTACAATGAGCAGTTCTTC	CASSLGASYNEQFF
TRBV6-1	-	TRBJ1-1	TGTGCCAGCAGTCAAGGGACCGGGAACACTGAAGCTTTCTTT	CASSQGTGNTEAFF
TRBV10-2	-	TRBJ2-7	TGCGCCAGCAGTGCCAGCTGGGGTTACGAGCAGTACTTC	CASSASWGYEQYF
TRBV7-8	-	TRBJ2-1	TGTGCCAGCAGCGGACGCCGGGACTTCCCTGGCAATGAGCAGTTCTTC	CASSGRRDFPGNEQFF
TRBV7-2	TRBD1	TRBJ2-7	TGTGCCAGCAGCTTAGGTACAGGGGCGGACTACGAGCAGTACTTC	CASSLGTGADYEQYF
TRBV6-5	TRBD2	TRBJ2-7	TGTGCCAGCAGTCATTCACTAGCGGGAGTTTACGAGCAGTACTTC	CASSHSLAGVYEQYF
TRBV7-9	-	TRBJ1-1	TGTGCCAGCAGCTCGGACCGACTTGGCACTGAAGCTTTCTTT	CASSSDRLGTEAFF